What follows are 27 T cell receptor beta chains derived from one specimen sequenced in a study of blood T cell repertoires in COVID-19 (dated by TCRdb to 2020 to 2021). Libraries were built with the immunoSEQ multiplex PCR assay. TCRdb obtained this table from immuneACCESS and retained in-frame rearrangements with V and J assigned. These tables miss some clones; where compared with another copy, unresolved V genes account for less than half of the shortfall, and the remainder is unexplained. This sample is represented by approximately 130,000 clones; around 85% of them were singletons. The ten largest make up around 16% of the sample. The sample taken for sequencing was peripheral blood. These receptors all stem from a woman aged 45-59 years who had recovered from COVID-19.

V is TRBV6-5 and J is TRBJ2-3; the match to TRBD2 covers 9 bases. Looked up from germline, CDR1 is MNHEY and CDR2 is SVGAGI. The CDR3 has 15 residues. The J segment lost 2 bases and the V segment lost 5 bases, leaving 5 bases of the junction unmatched. CDR3: CASSQSGGNTDTQYF. The CDR3 DNA reads as TGTGCCAGCAGTCAGAGCGGGGGGAACACAGATACGCAGTATTTT.

The chain recombines TRBV30 with TRBJ1-2; TRBD1 aligns across 8 bases. V shed 5 bases and J 7 bases; nucleotides not matched to a gene: 6. The CDR3 covers 12 residues. The germline V gene encodes CDR1 GTSNPN and CDR2 SVGIG (reference sequence). The CDR3 DNA reads as TGTGCCTGGGCCGGGACAGGTGGTGGCTACACCTTC. It encodes CAWAGTGGGYTF.

This clone was seen a handful of times. The chain employs TRBV6-1 and TRBJ1-1; D is undetermined. V gave up 2 bases and J gave up 5 bases, with 15 bases separating them. Germline V gene lookup returns CDR1 MNHNS and CDR2 SASEGT. The CDR3 extends over 15 amino acids. CDR3 loop: CASSELSVLKTEAFF. CDR3 bases: TGTGCCAGCAGTGAACTCTCAGTCCTTAAGACTGAAGCTTTCTTT.

V and J are TRBV5-4 and TRBJ2-2; D is perhaps TRBD1 (7 bases). This CDR3 region has 19 residues. V was pared by 0 bases and J by 4 bases, with 22 bases between. CDR1 and CDR2 (germline): SGHNT, YYREEE (reference sequence). CDR3 sequence: CASSLAPGGHSQLTGELFF. The CDR3 nucleotides are TGTGCCAGCAGCTTGGCGCCAGGGGGGCATTCACAACTCACCGGGGAGCTGTTTTTT. The entire variable domain, with the rest obtained from reference TRBV5-4 and TRBJ2-2, is as follows: ETGVTQSPTHLIKTRGQQVTLRCSSQSGHNTVSWYQQALGQGPQFIFQYYREEENGRGNFPPRFSGLQFPNYSSELNVNALELDDSALYLCASSLAPGGHSQLTGELFFGEGSRLTVL.

The CDR3 region is CASRAIPPYEQYF. CDR3 DNA: TGTGCCAGCAGAGCTATTCCCCCCTACGAGCAGTACTTC. This chain joins TRBV5-8 and TRBJ2-7; no clear D gene. Germline V gene lookup returns CDR1 SGHTS and CDR2 YDEGEE. Trimming left V 5 bases short and J 2 bases short, with 11 bases between. There are 13 residues in the CDR3.

The chain has TRBV5-1 and TRBJ2-3, with TRBD2 matching 7 bases. J gave up 2 bases and V 4 bases, and 7 bases lay outside the gene matches. The CDR3 is 15 residues long. Germline CDR1 SGHRS, CDR2 YFSETQ. The CDR3 nucleotides are TGCGCCAGCAGCCTCGGACTAGTCCTCACAGATACGCAGTATTTT. It encodes CASSLGLVLTDTQYF. The full variable domain, with the rest looked up from reference TRBV5-1 and TRBJ2-3, is KAGVTQTPRYLIKTRGQQVTLSCSPISGHRSVSWYQQTPGQGLQFLFEYFSETQRNKGNFPGRFSGRQFSNSRSEMNVSTLELGDSALYLCASSLGLVLTDTQYFGPGTRLTVL.

This chain connects TRBV5-1 to TRBJ1-1; D remains unclear. CDR1 SGHRS and CDR2 YFSETQ come from the germline V gene. The CDR3 length is 13 residues. The V end lost 0 bases, the J end lost 6 bases, and 9 bases lay between the germline ends. The CDR3 coding sequence is TGCGCCAGCAGCTTGGAATACTTCGCTGAAGCTTTCTTT. Its translation: CASSLEYFAEAFF.

This rearrangement joins TRBV4-1 to TRBJ2-6, with D unclear. The germline V gene has CDR1 MGHRA and CDR2 YSYEKL. The CDR3 totals 15 residues. V lost 2 bases and J lost 1, with 6 bases in between. The CDR3 sequence is CASSQLFSGANVLTF. CDR3 DNA sequence: TGCGCCAGCAGCCAATTATTTTCTGGGGCCAACGTCCTGACTTTC.

This clone was observed once. V is TRBV3-1 (or the pseudogene TRBV3-2) and J is TRBJ2-1; TRBD1 matches 8 bases. Germline-derived CDR1 and CDR2 are LGHDT and YNNKEL (reference sequence). Trimming at V came to 4 bases and at J to 7 bases, leaving 9 bases not matched to a gene. The CDR3 length is 15 residues. DNA of the CDR3: TGTGCCAGCAGCCTGTATGGACAGGGTGAAAATGAGCAGTTCTTC. It specifies CASSLYGQGENEQFF.

This clone was observed at least ten times. CDR3 coding DNA: TGTGCCATCGCCGGGACTAGCGGCTACAATGAGCAGTTCTTC. Protein sequence: CAIAGTSGYNEQFF. The chain couples TRBV10-3 to TRBJ2-1, with 11 nucleotides matching TRBD2. The V gene end was trimmed by 8 bases and the J gene end by 3 bases; junction bases not matched to a gene: 3. This CDR3 has 14 amino acids. Germline CDR1 and CDR2: ENHRY and SYGVKD.

The V call is TRBV9, the J call TRBJ2-3, with a weak D call TRBD2 (7 bases). V lost 0 bases and J 1 base, leaving 12 bases between the germline ends. The CDR3 is 16 amino acids. Germline V lookup: CDR1 SGDLS, CDR2 YYNGEE. CDR3 coding DNA: TGTGCCAGCAGCGTAGAACTAGGGGGGGGCACAGATACGCAGTATTTT. Residues: CASSVELGGGTDTQYF.

J is TRBJ2-5 and V is TRBV5-4; TRBD2 matches at 10 bases. The CDR3 contains 14 residues. The ends lost 2 bases at V and 5 bases at J; junction bases unmatched: 3. Germline V gene sequence: CDR1 SGHNT, CDR2 YYREEE (reference sequence). The CDR3 nucleotides read TGTGCCAGCAGCTTTAGCGGGAGGTGGGAGACCCAGTACTTC. This translates into CASSFSGRWETQYF.

The chain joins TRBV19 to TRBJ1-2; 10 bases fit TRBD1. The germline V gene encodes CDR1 LNHDA and CDR2 SQIVND (reference sequence). After removal of 8 bases from V and 8 bases from J, the junction contained 11 bases not matched to a gene. The CDR3 runs to 14 residues. The CDR3 protein is CASAPGQGRRGYTF. The CDR3 nucleotides are TGTGCCAGTGCCCCGGGACAGGGGAGACGGGGCTACACCTTC.

The CDR3 bases are TGTGCCAGCAGCTTATCGGTGGGACAGGGGACCCACGAGCAGTACTTC. This translates into CASSLSVGQGTHEQYF. The chain joins TRBV11-1 to TRBJ2-7; 10 bases match TRBD1. After removal of 2 bases from V and 5 bases from J, the junction contained 9 bases not matched to a gene. This CDR3 contains 16 residues. CDR1 and CDR2 from the germline V gene are SGHAT and FQDESV (reference sequence).

The rearrangement uses TRBV7-6 and TRBJ1-6; 9 nucleotides agree with TRBD1. V dropped 1 base and J dropped 9; count of bases not matched to a gene: 4. Germline V CDR1 and CDR2: SGHVS, FNYEAQ. CDR3 size: 15 residues. The CDR3 DNA reads TGTGCCAGCAGCTTAGTCCCGGGACAGGGTTCACCCCTCCACTTT. This translates into CASSLVPGQGSPLHF.

J is TRBJ1-1 and V is TRBV6-5; TRBD1 aligns across 8 bases. CDR3 length equals 13 residues. CDR1 MNHEY and CDR2 SVGAGI come from the germline V gene. The V gene end was trimmed by 4 bases and the J gene end by 8 bases; junction bases not matched to a gene: 6. The CDR3 protein is CASSSRDRLEAFF. The CDR3 DNA is TGTGCCAGCAGTTCCCGGGACAGGTTGGAAGCTTTCTTT.

The rearrangement joins TRBV5-1 to TRBJ1-1, with TRBD1 as a possible D gene (5 bases). CDR3 length: 15 amino acids. CDR1 is SGHRS, CDR2 YFSETQ, per germline. The V end was cut by 0 bases, the J end by 3 bases, with 12 bases between. CDR3 region: CASSLDQGGYTEAFF. DNA for the CDR3: TGCGCCAGCAGCTTGGATCAGGGAGGATACACTGAAGCTTTCTTT.

CDR3 protein: CASSQDIGGKTQYF. For the CDR3, the DNA is TGTGCCAGCAGCCAAGATATTGGCGGGAAGACCCAGTACTTC. This chain connects TRBV3-1 (or the pseudogene TRBV3-2) to TRBJ2-5; D possibly corresponds to TRBD2 (6 bases). Germline CDR1 and CDR2: LGHDT and YNNKEL (reference sequence). V lost 0 bases to trimming and J lost 6 bases, with 11 bases between them. The CDR3 totals 14 residues.

CDR3 protein: CATSKRTGSNYGYTF. The CDR3 DNA follows: TGTGCCACCAGCAAACGGACAGGGTCTAACTATGGCTACACCTTC. The J gene is TRBJ1-2, the V gene TRBV15; 8 bases are a match to TRBD1. V shed 4 bases and J 0 bases; nucleotides not matched to a gene: 4. The germline gives CDR1 LNHNV, CDR2 YYDKDF (reference sequence). This CDR3 has 15 amino acids.

The chain has TRBV10-2 and TRBJ1-6; perhaps TRBD1 as D (5 bases). V lost 5 bases to trimming and J lost 2 bases, with 7 bases between them. This CDR3 is built from 14 residues. Germline CDR1 reads WSHSY; CDR2 reads SAAADI. CDR3 coding DNA: TGCGCCAGCAGTCCAGGGACCTATAATTCACCCCTCCACTTT. It codes for CASSPGTYNSPLHF.

This rearrangement joins TRBV30 to TRBJ1-4, with a possible D match to TRBD1 (5 bases). Germline values: CDR1 GTSNPN, CDR2 SVGIG (reference sequence). V was clipped by 0 bases and J by 8 bases, with 13 bases between them. This CDR3 region has 14 residues. The CDR3 bases are TGTGCCTGGAGTGTATTGAAGGGGAAGGAAAAACTGTTTTTT. As protein: CAWSVLKGKEKLFF.

This chain connects TRBV6-2 or TRBV6-3 to TRBJ2-3, with 9 bases matching TRBD2. The germline gives CDR1 MNHEY, CDR2 SVGEGT. V lost 2 bases, J lost 5 bases, and 14 bases stayed unmatched. The CDR3 loop spans 18 amino acids. CDR3 coding DNA: TGTGCCAGCAGTTACCTACGGGGGCTAGCGGGGCAAAGAGATACGCAGTATTTT. Translated, it gives CASSYLRGLAGQRDTQYF.

The gene calls are TRBV7-8 and TRBJ2-7, with TRBD2 matching 8 bases. This CDR3 has 14 amino acids. Germline CDR1 is SGHVS and CDR2 is FQNEAQ. V trimming: 0 bases; J trimming: 3 bases; junction bases outside the gene matches: 1. The CDR3 region is CASSLAGGDYEQYF. The CDR3 DNA follows: TGTGCCAGCAGCTTAGCCGGGGGGGACTACGAGCAGTACTTC.

V is TRBV7-8 and J is TRBJ1-2, with 7 bases identical to TRBD1. Germline lookup yields CDR1 SGHVS and CDR2 FQNEAQ. Losses at the gene ends were 5 bases for V and 8 bases for J; bases not matched to a gene: 11. The CDR3 has 14 amino acids. Written as DNA, the CDR3 is TGTGCCAGCAGCGACAGGGACCTAATGGGGGGCTACACCTTC. Encoded protein: CASSDRDLMGGYTF.

This clone was counted once. A junction boundary mismatches the germline segment, possibly from a read error. V is TRBV10-1 and J is TRBJ2-5; 14 bases are shared with TRBD2. The CDR3 has 13 amino acids. The V gene's germline CDR1 is WNHNN and CDR2 SYGVQD (reference sequence). CDR3 nucleotides: TGCGCCAGCAGTGAGGGGACTAGCGGGGGCCAGAACTTC. This gives the protein CASSEGTSGGQNF.

The V call is TRBV5-1, the J call TRBJ2-3; 14 positions agree with TRBD2. V was clipped by 4 bases and J by 10 bases; unmatched bases: 5. Germline V CDR1 and CDR2: SGHRS, YFSETQ. CDR3 length equals 14 residues. The CDR3: CASSLQTSGGAQYF. CDR3 coding DNA: TGCGCCAGCAGCCTCCAGACTAGCGGGGGGGCGCAGTATTTT.

The chain combines TRBV6-2 or TRBV6-3 with TRBJ2-5; D not resolved. Germline V gives CDR1 MNHEY, CDR2 SVGEGT. The germline V and J ends were trimmed by 2 bases and 5 bases, with 12 bases remaining between them. This CDR3 spans 14 amino acids. CDR3 bases: TGTGCCAGCAGTTACACGTCAACAATGGAGACCCAGTACTTC. This encodes CASSYTSTMETQYF.